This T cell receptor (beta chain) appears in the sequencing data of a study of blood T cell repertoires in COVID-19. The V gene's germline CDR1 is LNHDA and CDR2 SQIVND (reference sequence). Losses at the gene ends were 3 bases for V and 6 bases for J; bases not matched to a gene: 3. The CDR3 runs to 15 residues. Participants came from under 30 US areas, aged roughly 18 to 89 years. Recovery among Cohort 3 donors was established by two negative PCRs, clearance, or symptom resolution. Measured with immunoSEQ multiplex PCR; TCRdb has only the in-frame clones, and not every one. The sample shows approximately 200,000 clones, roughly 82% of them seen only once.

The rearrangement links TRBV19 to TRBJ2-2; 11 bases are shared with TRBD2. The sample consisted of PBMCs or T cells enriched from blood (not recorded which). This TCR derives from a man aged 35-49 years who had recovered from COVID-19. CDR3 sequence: CASSIRLAGPGELFF. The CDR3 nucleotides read TGTGCCAGTAGTATCCGACTAGCGGGACCCGGGGAGCTGTTTTTT.